The text below deals with one TCR beta chain. Its antigen is not known. Because it lacks the conserved phenylalanine or tryptophan at the end, this CDR3 is likely a read error. This sample stems from a study of tumor and adjacent non-tumor tissue in lung cancer. A modified ARM-PCR protocol with three rounds of nested PCR amplified TCRbeta. TCRdb called the multiplex PCR reads again in MiXCR, with one record for every CDR3 protein. The table lists fewer than 85,000 distinct CDR3 sequences, over 75% of them singletons. The study's findings and limits: Significantly higher TCR diversity was found in tumor than normal lung.

Trimming stripped 6 bases from V and 8 bases from J, with 19 bases between. The CDR3 totals 13 residues. CDR1 is SQVTM and CDR2 is ANQGSEA in the germline V gene. No cell sorting was done before RNA was extracted from the tissue. The TCR was taken from a woman in her forties or fifties with non-small cell lung cancer. V gene TRBV29-1 combines with J gene TRBJ2-5, with D tentatively TRBD1 (5 bases). The sequenced material came from lung tumor tissue. In DNA form, the CDR3 reads TGCAGCGTGGGGCGGAAAGTGGTAGATACCCAGTACCTC. Its protein product is CSVGRKVVDTQYL.